This entry describes one TCR beta chain. Its antigen remains unidentified. Produced via immunoSEQ multiplex PCR; TCRdb's table is partial and in-frame only. This sample has over a thousand clones; under 80% occur once, and the top ten carry approximately 33%. Treatment was busulfan-fludarabine conditioning, a marrow graft, and cyclophosphamide on days +3 and +4. The data were obtained in a study of T cells after posttransplantation cyclophosphamide. CDR1 MNHNS and CDR2 SASEGT come from the germline V gene. The CDR3 is 14 amino acids. V shed 3 bases and J shed 5 bases, with 12 bases lying between them. General study results and limits: Donor CD8+ memory clones often dominated recipient blood repertoires at later times.

This chain uses TRBV6-1 with TRBJ2-3, with a possible D match to TRBD2 (5 bases). This sequence was found in a female patient over 55 who received an allogeneic stem cell transplant from an unrelated donor, was CMV-positive, and had acute GVHD only. Some T cells may trace back to the graft donor. The source was PBMCs, collected more than 220 days after allogeneic stem cell transplant with posttransplant cyclophosphamide. DNA of the CDR3: TGTGCCAGCAGTGAGGGAGCCCCCCGAGATACGCAGTATTTT. Protein: CASSEGAPRDTQYF.